Included here is one T cell receptor (beta chain) sequence, with context. Repertoires were generated with immunoSEQ multiplex PCR, while TCRdb's copy carries only in-frame clones and drops some. The sample lists 75,000 to 90,000 clones, 85% occurring once. Germline V gene lookup returns CDR1 LNHDA and CDR2 SQIVND (reference sequence). There are 14 residues in the CDR3. V was cut by 3 bases and J by 2 bases, with 8 bases left in between. This specimen comes from a study of blood T cell repertoires in COVID-19. Study in general: Some COVID-19 samples were acute and others convalescent; all came from the United States, Italy and Spain.

The clonotype comes from an older man with active or convalescent COVID-19. This chain joins TRBV19 and TRBJ2-1; maybe TRBD2 (5 bases). The material sequenced was peripheral blood. The CDR3 region is CASSIMGAYNEQFF. For the CDR3, the DNA is TGTGCCAGTAGTATTATGGGAGCCTACAATGAGCAGTTCTTC.